A single sample is the source of the 22 T cell receptor beta chains below, sequenced in a study of PD-L1 blockade in urothelial cancer. Clones were sequenced by immunoSEQ multiplex PCR, and TCRdb holds only the in-frame ones, with some missing. The table lists approximately 88,000 clones, 84% of them singletons. Time point denoted: pretreatment peripheral blood. The source was PBMCs, collected around atezolizumab (anti-PD-L1) treatment. All receptors derive from a man in his sixties with urothelial cancer.

The chain has TRBV4-3 and TRBJ2-1; 9 bases align to TRBD2. The CDR3 loop spans 15 amino acids. The V and J ends lost 1 base and 8 bases, in that order; junction bases with no gene match: 6. CDR1 and CDR2 (germline): LGHNA, YSLEER. This CDR3 reads CASSQGISGSDEQFF. CDR3 nucleotide sequence: TGCGCCAGCAGCCAAGGGATTAGCGGGAGCGATGAGCAGTTCTTC.

The DNA of the CDR3 is TGTGCCAGCAGTATCAGCGGGAATGAGCAGTTCTTC. It specifies CASSISGNEQFF. The chain carries TRBV27 and TRBJ2-1, with a tentative D call TRBD2 (6 bases). This CDR3 contains 12 residues. The ends were cut back, 5 bases at V and 7 bases at J, with 9 bases in the middle. Germline V gives CDR1 MNHEY, CDR2 SMNVEV (reference sequence).

The chain links TRBV27 to TRBJ1-5, with unresolved D. Trimming shortened V by 5 bases and J by 2 bases, and 13 bases separated the two germline ends. The CDR3 runs to 15 residues. Germline-derived CDR1 and CDR2 are MNHEY and SMNVEV (reference sequence). The chain's CDR3 is CASSPTGWGNQPQHF. Here the CDR3 DNA reads TGTGCCAGCAGTCCGACGGGTTGGGGCAATCAGCCCCAGCATTTT.

The rearrangement links TRBV4-3 to TRBJ2-5, with 11 bases identical to TRBD2. V lost 0 bases and J lost 5; bases outside the gene matches: 11. The germline CDR1 and CDR2 sequences are LGHNA and YSLEER. CDR3 length: 18 amino acids. The CDR3 nucleotides read TGCGCCAGCAGCCAAGAAGTGCTAGCGGGAGGCTTGAGGGAGACCCAGTACTTC. Amino acid sequence: CASSQEVLAGGLRETQYF.

This clone appeared once. The chain employs TRBV18 and TRBJ2-7, with 9 nucleotides matching TRBD2. The CDR3 has 16 amino acids. Germline loops: CDR1 KGHSH, CDR2 LQKENI. V gave up 1 base and J gave up 4 bases; unmatched junction bases: 8. CDR3 in amino acids: CASSPRGREGRYEQYF. Here the CDR3 DNA reads TGTGCCAGCTCACCACGTGGGCGGGAGGGCCGTTACGAGCAGTACTTC.

This chain joins TRBV2 and TRBJ1-2; D is perhaps TRBD1 (5 bases). The length of the CDR3 is 14 residues. Trimming removed 1 base from V and 1 base from J, with 7 bases in between. The germline V gene encodes CDR1 SNHLY and CDR2 FYNNEI. CDR3 loop: CASSEGQFNYGYTF. CDR3 in DNA: TGTGCCAGCAGTGAAGGACAGTTTAACTATGGCTACACCTTC. The entire variable domain, with the rest obtained from reference TRBV2 and TRBJ1-2, is as follows: EPEVTQTPSHQVTQMGQEVILRCVPISNHLYFYWYRQILGQKVEFLVSFYNNEISEKSEIFDDQFSVERPDGSNFTLKIRSTKLEDSAMYFCASSEGQFNYGYTFGSGTRLTVV.

This sequence joins TRBV5-6 and TRBJ2-7, with TRBD1 identical over 7 bases. The J segment lost 6 bases and the V segment lost 6 bases, leaving 18 bases of the junction unmatched. Per the germline V gene, CDR1 is SGHDT and CDR2 is YYEEEE. The CDR3 totals 16 residues. The CDR3 nucleotides read TGTGCCAGCAATAAACCGAGGGGGCACCAGGCGGTCGAGCAGTACTTC. This gives the protein CASNKPRGHQAVEQYF.

V usage is TRBV12-5 and J usage is TRBJ2-2; tentatively, D is TRBD1 (6 bases). The CDR3 contains 13 residues. V gave up 5 bases and J gave up 7 bases, with 11 bases separating them. Germline V CDR1 and CDR2: LGHNT, FRNRAP. The CDR3 DNA follows: TGTGCTAGTGGTACCCAGGGGAACGGGGAGCTGTTTTTT. Residues: CASGTQGNGELFF.

The rearrangement uses TRBV12-5 and TRBJ2-7; D unresolved. Germline CDR1 reads LGHNT; CDR2 reads FRNRAP. The CDR3 runs 13 residues. The V end was cut by 3 bases, the J end by 2 bases, with 8 bases between. For the CDR3, the DNA is TGTGCTAGTGGTTTTGGCCGCACCTACGAGCAGTACTTC. Residues: CASGFGRTYEQYF.

The chain carries TRBV6-1 and TRBJ2-1; 8 positions agree with TRBD1. The length of the CDR3 is 14 residues. The germline gives CDR1 MNHNS, CDR2 SASEGT. Trimming removed 4 bases from V and 4 bases from J; junction bases left unmatched: 3. The CDR3 bases are TGTGCCAGCAGTGCCGGGACAGGTTACAATGAGCAGTTCTTC. Protein product: CASSAGTGYNEQFF.

The chain combines TRBV10-2 with TRBJ2-3; maybe TRBD1 (6 bases). This CDR3 has 15 residues. The V and J ends lost 4 bases and 4 bases respectively, with 15 bases between them. Germline CDR1 WSHSY, CDR2 SAAADI. In DNA form, the CDR3 reads TGCGCCAGCAGTGTCGGACAGATTTTGTCAGATACGCAGTATTTT. Protein product: CASSVGQILSDTQYF.

The chain combines TRBV11-3 with TRBJ2-1, with 9 positions matching TRBD2. CDR3 length equals 14 residues. Germline V CDR1 and CDR2: SGHNT, YENEEA. The J segment lost 6 bases and the V segment lost 1 base, leaving 1 base of the junction unmatched. This chain's CDR3 is CASSLGREGNEQFF. The DNA of the CDR3 is TGTGCCAGCAGCTTAGGGCGGGAGGGCAATGAGCAGTTCTTC.

On this clone: The sample holds other DNA sequences that translate to the same CDR3. The chain couples TRBV29-1 to TRBJ2-6; D ambiguous. Germline V gives CDR1 SQVTM, CDR2 ANQGSEA. Trimming stripped 5 bases from V and 0 bases from J, with 5 bases between. The CDR3 consists of 13 residues. This CDR3 reads CSVSSSGANVLTF. In DNA, the CDR3 is TGCAGCGTTTCATCCTCTGGGGCCAACGTCCTGACTTTC.

The rearrangement joins TRBV28 to TRBJ2-5; TRBD2 agrees at 9 bases. The trim removed 2 bases at V and 7 bases at J, leaving 5 bases unmatched. There are 14 residues in the CDR3. CDR1 and CDR2 (germline): MDHEN, SYDVKM. The CDR3 sequence is CASSLGGGGRTQYF. DNA for the CDR3: TGTGCCAGCAGTTTAGGCGGGGGGGGGCGGACCCAGTACTTC.

The chain links TRBV19 to TRBJ2-5, with 7 bases matching TRBD1. Looked up from germline, CDR1 is LNHDA and CDR2 is SQIVND (reference sequence). This CDR3 has 13 residues. J was trimmed by 4 bases and V by 7 bases; bases with no gene match: 6. This CDR3 is CASNPTGLETQYF. CDR3 bases: TGTGCCAGTAACCCGACAGGGCTAGAGACCCAGTACTTC.

The V and J genes are TRBV9 and TRBJ2-3, with 12 bases matching TRBD2. V was clipped by 6 bases and J by 0 bases; unmatched bases: 14. There are 19 residues in the CDR3. Germline V lookup: CDR1 SGDLS, CDR2 YYNGEE. CDR3 loop: CASIPGPTSGGASTDTQYF. Here the CDR3 DNA reads TGTGCCAGCATTCCGGGCCCGACTAGCGGGGGTGCTAGCACAGATACGCAGTATTTT.

This rearrangement joins TRBV11-1 to TRBJ2-4; no reliable D call. CDR3 length equals 16 residues. Germline V lookup: CDR1 SGHAT, CDR2 FQDESV (reference sequence). V was trimmed by 5 bases and J by 0 bases, leaving 14 bases between them. In DNA form, the CDR3 reads TGTGCCAGCAGCCCCGACACGGTATTAGCCAAAAACATTCAGTACTTC. Protein product: CASSPDTVLAKNIQYF. Drawing the rest from reference TRBV11-1 and TRBJ2-4, the complete variable domain is EAEVAQSPRYKITEKSQAVAFWCDPISGHATLYWYRQILGQGPELLVQFQDESVVDDSQLPKDRFSAERLKGVDSTLKIQPAELGDSAMYLCASSPDTVLAKNIQYFGAGTRLSVL.

This chain links TRBV18 with TRBJ2-1, with 7 bases fitting TRBD2. The germline V gene encodes CDR1 KGHSH and CDR2 LQKENI. With 4 bases clipped from V and 0 bases from J, the junction kept 6 bases outside the gene matches. CDR3 size: 16 residues. CDR3: CASSLGLVSSYNEQFF. CDR3 bases: TGTGCCAGCTCACTCGGACTAGTCAGCTCCTACAATGAGCAGTTCTTC. The variable domain in full, with the rest retrieved from reference TRBV18 and TRBJ2-1, is NAGVMQNPRHLVRRRGQEARLRCSPMKGHSHVYWYRQLPEEGLKFMVYLQKENIIDESGMPKERFSAEFPKEGPSILRIQQVVRGDSAAYFCASSLGLVSSYNEQFFGPGTRLTVL.

The V and J genes are TRBV5-8 and TRBJ2-7; 8 nucleotides match TRBD1. There are 13 residues in the CDR3. Germline lookup yields CDR1 SGHTS and CDR2 YDEGEE. The V and J ends lost 3 bases and 4 bases, in that order; junction bases with no gene match: 3. CDR3 nucleotides: TGTGCCAGCAGCTCCCGGACAGGGTACGAGCAGTACTTC. This codes for CASSSRTGYEQYF.

V and J are TRBV30 and TRBJ2-7; weak D call: TRBD1 (5 bases). The CDR3 covers 11 residues. Trimming took 3 bases from V and 6 from J, leaving 9 bases between them. Germline V gives CDR1 GTSNPN, CDR2 SVGIG (reference sequence). The CDR3 region is CAWSLRGEQYF. The CDR3 coding sequence is TGTGCCTGGAGCCTAAGGGGCGAGCAGTACTTC.

V usage is TRBV19 and J usage is TRBJ2-3; TRBD2 might be the D (6 bases). V lost 7 bases, J lost 4 bases, and 27 bases lay in between. The germline V gene has CDR1 LNHDA and CDR2 SQIVND (reference sequence). The CDR3 covers 18 residues. The CDR3 DNA sequence: TGTGCCAGTACCTCAATACGGGGGACCCTTGGAACCTCAGATACGCAGTATTTT. It encodes CASTSIRGTLGTSDTQYF.

DNA of the CDR3: TGTGCCAGTAGTATAGCAGGACAGATCACAGATACGCAGTATTTT. Protein product: CASSIAGQITDTQYF. The chain is built from TRBV19 and TRBJ2-3; TRBD1 is a possible D gene (6 bases). Germline lookup yields CDR1 LNHDA and CDR2 SQIVND (reference sequence). CDR3 length: 15 residues. Trimming took off 1 base at V and 2 bases at J, with 10 bases between the two ends. Filled out from reference TRBV19 and TRBJ2-3, the complete variable domain reads DGGITQSPKYLFRKEGQNVTLSCEQNLNHDAMYWYRQDPGQGLRLIYYSQIVNDFQKGDIAEGYSVSREKKESFPLTVTSAQKNPTAFYLCASSIAGQITDTQYFGPGTRLTVL.